A selection of T cell receptor beta chains follows, all from one sample in a study of T cell clonotyping in hematopoietic cell transplantation. The repertoire was sequenced with immunoSEQ multiplex PCR; TCRdb's copy has only in-frame clones and lacks some. This sample yields 10,000 to 15,000 clones, of which about 86% are seen a single time; roughly 6.3% belongs to the top ten. The sequencing here drew on PBMCs, taken 100 days after allogeneic stem cell transplant. The receptors here all came from a female patient in her thirties or forties who had an allogeneic stem cell transplant from a related donor, so T cells may come from the graft donor. Some clones in this sample may be carry-over from other donors' samples. CDR3s include the opening cysteine and the closing phenylalanine or tryptophan. The D gene is left open where the match is weak. Expanded clones are given a class, and other clones once, few, many or no size at all.

v_gene	d_gene	j_gene	abundance	CDR3nt	CDR3aa
TRBV11-2	.	TRBJ2-3	.	TGTGCCACAGGGGCCTACACAGATACGCAGTATTTT	CATGAYTDTQYF
TRBV2	.	TRBJ1-2	.	TGTGCCAGCAGACTGGACAGCTATGGCTACACCTTC	CASRLDSYGYTF
TRBV19	TRBD1	TRBJ1-5	.	TGTGCCAGTAGTACCCGACAGGGCGGTGGTAGCAATCAGCCCCAGCATTTT	CASSTRQGGGSNQPQHF
TRBV7-9	TRBD1	TRBJ1-1	.	TGTGCCAGCAGCGTCCCGGGACAGGGGGCGCGTACTGAAGCTTTCTTT	CASSVPGQGARTEAFF
TRBV6-5	TRBD1	TRBJ1-1	.	TGTGCCAGCAGAAGACAGGGGGCCCCTGAAGCTTTCTTT	CASRRQGAPEAFF
TRBV28	.	TRBJ1-4	once	TGTGCCAGCAGTTTGTCCGGGGAAAAACTGTTTTTT	CASSLSGEKLFF
TRBV2	TRBD2	TRBJ2-1	few	TGTGCCAGCAGCCTAGCGGGTACCGACAATGAGCAGTTCTTC	CASSLAGTDNEQFF
TRBV6-6	TRBD1	TRBJ2-7	.	TGTGCCAGCAGTTACTCGAGGACAGGGGGCAACTACGAGCAGTACTTC	CASSYSRTGGNYEQYF
TRBV11-2	.	TRBJ2-5	once	TGTGCCAGCAGCAAACTCCAAGAGACCCAGTACTTC	CASSKLQETQYF
TRBV6-5	TRBD1	TRBJ1-1	.	TGTGCCAGCAGTTACTCGATTGGGACAGATGAAGCTTTCTTT	CASSYSIGTDEAFF
TRBV7-9	.	TRBJ1-1	.	TGTGCCAGCAGTAGAGGGAACACTGAAGCTTTCTTT	CASSRGNTEAFF
TRBV5-8	.	TRBJ2-5	.	TGTGCCAGCAGCTTACGGGGCGGAGGGGAGACCCAGTACTTC	CASSLRGGGETQYF
TRBV4-2	TRBD2	TRBJ2-1	.	TGTGCCAGCAGCCAAGATGGGGCTAGCGGGAGTGTCAATGAGCAGTTCTTC	CASSQDGASGSVNEQFF
TRBV6-5	.	TRBJ2-7	.	TGTGCCAGCAGAAAAAAAATTGACCTCTCCTACGAGCAGTACTTC	CASRKKIDLSYEQYF
TRBV14	.	TRBJ1-2	.	TGTGCCAGCAGCCAAGATTTGAGTTATGGCTACACCTTC	CASSQDLSYGYTF
TRBV25-1	.	TRBJ2-2	.	TGTGCCAGCAGTGACCCCAGGACGAACACCGGGGAGCTGTTTTTT	CASSDPRTNTGELFF
TRBV25-1	.	TRBJ2-7	.	TGTGCCAGCAGTGAATGGGGCGGGTACGAGCAGTACTTC	CASSEWGGYEQYF
TRBV6-1	TRBD1	TRBJ1-5	.	TGTGCCAGCACCTACAGGGGGCCCAGTCAGCCCCAGCATTTT	CASTYRGPSQPQHF
TRBV11-3	.	TRBJ2-3	.	TGTGCCAGCAGCCAAGGGGGGACTTTGGCGCAGTATTTT	CASSQGGTLAQYF